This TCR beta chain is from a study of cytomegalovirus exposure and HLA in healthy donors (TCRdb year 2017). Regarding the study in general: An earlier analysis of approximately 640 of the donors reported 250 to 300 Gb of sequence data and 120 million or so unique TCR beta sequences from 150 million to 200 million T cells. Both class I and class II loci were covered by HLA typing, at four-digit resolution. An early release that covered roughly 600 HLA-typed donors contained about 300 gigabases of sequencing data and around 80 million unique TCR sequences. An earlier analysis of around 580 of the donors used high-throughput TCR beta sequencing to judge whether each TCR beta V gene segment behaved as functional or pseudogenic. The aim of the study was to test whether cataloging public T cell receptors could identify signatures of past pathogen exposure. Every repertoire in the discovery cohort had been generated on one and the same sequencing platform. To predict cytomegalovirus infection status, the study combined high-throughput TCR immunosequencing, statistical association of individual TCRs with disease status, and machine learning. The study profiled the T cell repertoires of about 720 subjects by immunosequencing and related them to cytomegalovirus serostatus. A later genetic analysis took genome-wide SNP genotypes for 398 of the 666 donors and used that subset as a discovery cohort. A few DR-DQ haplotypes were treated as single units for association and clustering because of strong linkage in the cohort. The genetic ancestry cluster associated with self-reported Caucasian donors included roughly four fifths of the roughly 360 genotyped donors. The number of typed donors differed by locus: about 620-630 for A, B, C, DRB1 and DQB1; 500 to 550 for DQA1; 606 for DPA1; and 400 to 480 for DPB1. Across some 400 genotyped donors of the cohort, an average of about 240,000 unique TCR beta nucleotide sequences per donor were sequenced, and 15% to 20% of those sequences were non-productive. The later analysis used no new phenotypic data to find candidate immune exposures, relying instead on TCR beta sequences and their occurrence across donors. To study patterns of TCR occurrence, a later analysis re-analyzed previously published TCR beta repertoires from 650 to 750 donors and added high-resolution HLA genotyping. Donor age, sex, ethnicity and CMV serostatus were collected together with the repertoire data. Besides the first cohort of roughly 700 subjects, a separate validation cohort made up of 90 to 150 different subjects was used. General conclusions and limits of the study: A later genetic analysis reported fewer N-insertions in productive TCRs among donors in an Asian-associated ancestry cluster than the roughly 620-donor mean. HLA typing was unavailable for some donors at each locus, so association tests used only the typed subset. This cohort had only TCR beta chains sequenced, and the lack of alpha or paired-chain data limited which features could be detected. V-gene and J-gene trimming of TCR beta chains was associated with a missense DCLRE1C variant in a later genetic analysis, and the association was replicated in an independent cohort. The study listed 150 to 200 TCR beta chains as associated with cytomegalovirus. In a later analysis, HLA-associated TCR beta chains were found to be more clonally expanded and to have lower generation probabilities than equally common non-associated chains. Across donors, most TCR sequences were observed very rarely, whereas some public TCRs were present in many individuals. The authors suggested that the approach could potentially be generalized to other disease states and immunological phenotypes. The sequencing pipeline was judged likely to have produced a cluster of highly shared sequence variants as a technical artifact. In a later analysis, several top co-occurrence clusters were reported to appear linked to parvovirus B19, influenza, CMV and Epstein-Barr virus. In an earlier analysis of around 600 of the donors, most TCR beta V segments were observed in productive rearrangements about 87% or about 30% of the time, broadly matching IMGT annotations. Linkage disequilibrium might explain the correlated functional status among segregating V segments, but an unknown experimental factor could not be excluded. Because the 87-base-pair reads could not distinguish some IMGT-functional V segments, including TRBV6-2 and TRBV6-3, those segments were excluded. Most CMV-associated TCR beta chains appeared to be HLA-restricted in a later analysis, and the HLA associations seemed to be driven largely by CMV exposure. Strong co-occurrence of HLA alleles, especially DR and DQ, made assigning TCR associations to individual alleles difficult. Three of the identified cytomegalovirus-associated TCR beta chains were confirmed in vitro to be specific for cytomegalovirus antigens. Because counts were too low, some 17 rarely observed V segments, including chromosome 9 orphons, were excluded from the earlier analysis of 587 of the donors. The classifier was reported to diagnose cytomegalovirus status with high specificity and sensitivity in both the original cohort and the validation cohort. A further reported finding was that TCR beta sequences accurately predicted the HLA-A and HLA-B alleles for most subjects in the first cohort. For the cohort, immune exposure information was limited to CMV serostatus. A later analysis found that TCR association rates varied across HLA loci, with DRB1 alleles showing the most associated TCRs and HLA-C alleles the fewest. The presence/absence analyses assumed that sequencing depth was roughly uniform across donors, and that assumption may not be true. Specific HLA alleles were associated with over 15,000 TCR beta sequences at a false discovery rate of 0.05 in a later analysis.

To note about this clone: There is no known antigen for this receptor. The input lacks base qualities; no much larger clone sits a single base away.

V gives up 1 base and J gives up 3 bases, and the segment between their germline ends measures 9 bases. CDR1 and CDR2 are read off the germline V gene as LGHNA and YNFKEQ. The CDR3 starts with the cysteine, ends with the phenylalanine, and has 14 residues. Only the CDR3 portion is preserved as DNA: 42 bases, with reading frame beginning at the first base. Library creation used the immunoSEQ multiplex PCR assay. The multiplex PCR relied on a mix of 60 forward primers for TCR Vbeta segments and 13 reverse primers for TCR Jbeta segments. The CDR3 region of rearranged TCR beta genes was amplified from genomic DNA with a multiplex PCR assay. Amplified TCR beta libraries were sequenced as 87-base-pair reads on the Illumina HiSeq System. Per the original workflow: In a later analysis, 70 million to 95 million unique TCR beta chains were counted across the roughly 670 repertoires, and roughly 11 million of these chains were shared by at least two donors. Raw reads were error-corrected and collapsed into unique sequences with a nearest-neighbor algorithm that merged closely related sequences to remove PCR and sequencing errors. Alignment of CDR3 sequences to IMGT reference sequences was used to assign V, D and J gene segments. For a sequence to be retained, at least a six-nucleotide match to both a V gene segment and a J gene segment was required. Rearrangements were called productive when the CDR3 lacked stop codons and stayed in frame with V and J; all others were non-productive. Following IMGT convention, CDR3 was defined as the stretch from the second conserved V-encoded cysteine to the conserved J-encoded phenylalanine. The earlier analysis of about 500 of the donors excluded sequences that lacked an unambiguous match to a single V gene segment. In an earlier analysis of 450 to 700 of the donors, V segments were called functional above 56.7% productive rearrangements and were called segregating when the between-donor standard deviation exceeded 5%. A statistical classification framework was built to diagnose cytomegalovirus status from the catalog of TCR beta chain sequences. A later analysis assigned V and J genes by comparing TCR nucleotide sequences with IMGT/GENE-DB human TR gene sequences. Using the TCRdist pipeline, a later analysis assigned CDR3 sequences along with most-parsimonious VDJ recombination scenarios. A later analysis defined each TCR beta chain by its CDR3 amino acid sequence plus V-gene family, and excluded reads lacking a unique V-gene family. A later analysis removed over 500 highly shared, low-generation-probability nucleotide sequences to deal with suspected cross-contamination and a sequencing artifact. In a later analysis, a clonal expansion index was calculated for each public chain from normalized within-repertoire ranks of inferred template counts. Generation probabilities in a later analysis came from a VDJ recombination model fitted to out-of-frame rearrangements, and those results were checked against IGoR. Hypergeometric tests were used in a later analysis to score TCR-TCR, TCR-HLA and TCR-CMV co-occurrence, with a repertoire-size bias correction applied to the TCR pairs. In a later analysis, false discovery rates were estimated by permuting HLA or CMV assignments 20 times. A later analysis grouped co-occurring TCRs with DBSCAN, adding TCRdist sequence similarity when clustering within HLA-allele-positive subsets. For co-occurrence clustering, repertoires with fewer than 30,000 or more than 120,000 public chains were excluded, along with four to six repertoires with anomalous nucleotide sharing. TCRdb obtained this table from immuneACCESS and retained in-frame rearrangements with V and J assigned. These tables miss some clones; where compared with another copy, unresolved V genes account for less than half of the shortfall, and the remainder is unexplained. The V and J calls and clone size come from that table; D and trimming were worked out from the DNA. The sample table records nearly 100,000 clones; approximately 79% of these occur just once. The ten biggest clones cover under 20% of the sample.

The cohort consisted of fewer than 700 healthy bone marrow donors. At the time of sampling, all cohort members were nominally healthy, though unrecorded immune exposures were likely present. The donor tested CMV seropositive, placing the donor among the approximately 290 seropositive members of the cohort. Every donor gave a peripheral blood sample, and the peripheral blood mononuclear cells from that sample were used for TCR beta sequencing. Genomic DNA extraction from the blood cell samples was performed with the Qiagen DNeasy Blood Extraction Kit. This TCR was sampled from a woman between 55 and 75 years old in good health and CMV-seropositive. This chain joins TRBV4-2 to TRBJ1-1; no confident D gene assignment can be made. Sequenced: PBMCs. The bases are TGTGCCAGCAGCCAAGCCGAGGGTTACACTGAAGCTTTCTTT. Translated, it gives CASSQAEGYTEAFF.